Listed here are 7 T cell receptor beta chains from one sample, sequenced in a study of CD8+CD57+ T cells in acquired aplastic anemia. CDR3 and TCR beta VDJ profiling relied on genomic DNA as the template. One entry per CDR3 protein results from TCRdb running MiXCR on the reads. The repertoire holds some 190,000 distinct CDR3 sequences, with 54% as singletons. The sample was sorted CD4+, CD8+, or CD8+CD57+ T cells (not recorded which) from PBMCs. These receptors were collected from a human donor in good health, serving as a control.

The chain carries TRBV9 and TRBJ2-5; 13 bases match TRBD2. V lost 0 bases, J lost 2 bases, and 4 bases stayed unmatched. The CDR3 is 17 residues long. From germline, CDR1 is SGDLS and CDR2 YYNGEE. The CDR3 DNA reads as TGTGCCAGCAGCGTAGTCCCGACTAGCGGGGGGCAAGAGACCCAGTACTTC. Translation: CASSVVPTSGGQETQYF.

This clonotype was counted at least ten times. CDR3 protein: CASSLTRGQPQHF. The CDR3, as DNA: TGTGCCAGCAGTTTAACGCGGGGTCAGCCCCAGCATTTT. The chain links TRBV12-3 or TRBV12-4 to TRBJ1-5; the D is unclear. CDR3 size: 13 residues. V was pared by 2 bases and J by 6 bases, with 8 bases between.

The chain recombines TRBV2 with TRBJ2-6; D uncertain. The CDR3 spans 15 residues. The ends were cut back, 7 bases at V and 4 bases at J, with 14 bases in the middle. CDR1 SNHLY and CDR2 FYNNEI come from the germline V gene. The DNA of the CDR3 is TGTGCCAGCACTGGGGTCTCCCTGGGGGCCAACGTCCTGACTTTC. Translation gives CASTGVSLGANVLTF.

CDR3 nucleotide sequence: TGCAGCGTTGAGGTCCAGGGGGCAGCGAATTTGTATTTT. Amino acid sequence: CSVEVQGAANLYF. This chain uses TRBV29-1 with TRBJ1-3, with 8 bases identical to TRBD1. Germline V gene sequence: CDR1 SQVTM, CDR2 ANQGSEA. This CDR3 has 13 residues. V was clipped by 3 bases and J by 16 bases; unmatched bases: 14.

The chain links TRBV9 to TRBJ1-2, with D maybe TRBD1 (5 bases). Germline lookup yields CDR1 SGDLS and CDR2 YYNGEE. The CDR3 is 12 amino acids. Trimming took 0 bases from V and 5 from J, leaving 5 bases between them. The CDR3 nucleotides read TGTGCCAGCAGCGTAGCAGGGTATGGCTACACCTTC. Translating it yields CASSVAGYGYTF.

The rearrangement links TRBV12-3 or TRBV12-4 to TRBJ2-7; TRBD2 might be the D (6 bases). The CDR3 loop spans 15 amino acids. The V gene lost 2 bases and the J gene lost 1 base, with 12 bases spanning the gap. In nucleotides, the CDR3 is TGTGCCAGCAGTTTACGGGCACTAGCTTCCTACGAGCAGTACTTC. Protein: CASSLRALASYEQYF.

This clonotype was seen repeatedly, ten times or more. The chain links TRBV27 to TRBJ2-3; D tentatively fits TRBD1 or TRBD2 (5 bases each). CDR3 length: 15 residues. V lost 3 bases to trimming and J lost 2 bases, with 12 bases between them. The germline V gene has CDR1 MNHEY and CDR2 SMNVEV (reference sequence). The CDR3 DNA reads as TGTGCCAGCAGTTTGCAGGGACCGAACACAGATACGCAGTATTTT. It yields the protein CASSLQGPNTDTQYF.